The 19 T cell receptor beta chains in this list originate from one sample, sequenced in a study of identical twins. Using its own MiXCR run on the 5' RACE reads, TCRdb lists one record per CDR3 protein. The sample yields 1.5 million to 2 million distinct CDR3 sequences, around 33% seen once. Material for sequencing was cord blood. Receptor source: a newborn girl in good health.

CDR3 coding DNA: TGTGCCGCCGCCGGGACGGGTAATTCACCCCTCCACTTT. Its translation is CAAAGTGNSPLHF. V gene TRBV10-3 combines with J gene TRBJ1-6, with TRBD1 as a possible D gene (5 bases). The CDR3 covers 13 residues. Germline V gene sequence: CDR1 ENHRY, CDR2 SYGVKD. V lost 11 bases to trimming and J lost 6 bases, with 14 bases between them.

The genes are TRBV6-2 or TRBV6-3 and TRBJ2-1; TRBD2 matches at 9 bases. Germline trimming cut 2 bases from V and 9 bases from J; bases unmatched to any gene: 8. This CDR3 is built from 15 residues. Germline V gene data show CDR1 as MNHEY and CDR2 as SVGEGT. DNA of the CDR3: TGTGCCAGCAGTTACGAGATAGCGGGAGCTGGTGAGCAGTTCTTC. Its protein product is CASSYEIAGAGEQFF.

The genes are TRBV29-1 and TRBJ2-3, with D perhaps given as TRBD1 or TRBD2 (6 bases each). V lost 5 bases, J lost 2 bases, and 11 bases lay in between. Looked up from germline, CDR1 is SQVTM and CDR2 is ANQGSEA. The CDR3 sequence is 13 residues long. CDR3: CSVRGRATDTQYF. CDR3 in DNA: TGCAGCGTTCGGGGGCGGGCCACAGATACGCAGTATTTT.

This clonotype was counted a single time. The chain has TRBV11-2 and TRBJ2-2; D may be TRBD1 (6 bases). V lost 6 bases, J lost 5 bases, and 13 bases lay in between. Germline V gene sequence: CDR1 SGHAT, CDR2 FQNNGV. The CDR3 is 14 amino acids. This CDR3 is CASSSIDRTGELFF. CDR3 nucleotide sequence: TGTGCCAGCAGTTCCATTGACAGGACCGGGGAGCTGTTTTTT.

The rearrangement joins TRBV5-1 to TRBJ2-1; 10 bases line up with TRBD1. The CDR3 is made up of 14 amino acids. Losses at the gene ends were 0 bases for V and 9 bases for J; bases not matched to a gene: 3. Germline values: CDR1 SGHRS, CDR2 YFSETQ. The CDR3 DNA follows: TGCGCCAGCAGCTTGGGACAGGGGGCGGTTGAGCAGTTCTTC. Residues: CASSLGQGAVEQFF.

The V gene is TRBV20-1, the J gene TRBJ2-7; D is unclear. The CDR3 runs 13 residues. The germline V gene encodes CDR1 DFQATT and CDR2 SNEGSKA (reference sequence). The V end was cut by 5 bases, the J end by 2 bases, with 13 bases between. This CDR3 is CSADTYNPYEQYF. The CDR3 nucleotides are TGCAGTGCTGACACCTACAACCCCTACGAGCAGTACTTC.

This clonotype was recorded many times. The chain has TRBV5-1 and TRBJ2-4; 7 bases agree with TRBD1. This CDR3 contains 14 residues. Germline assignment: CDR1 SGHRS and CDR2 YFSETQ. The V and J ends lost 2 bases and 8 bases, in that order; junction bases with no gene match: 7. The DNA for the CDR3 is TGCGCCAGCAGCTTACAGGGGCTTGGCGACATTCAGTACTTC. It is translated as CASSLQGLGDIQYF.

The V and J genes are TRBV20-1 and TRBJ2-3; 11 bases match TRBD1. Germline CDR1 is DFQATT and CDR2 is SNEGSKA (reference sequence). After removal of 5 bases from V and 0 bases from J, the junction contained 7 bases not matched to a gene. The CDR3 has 16 residues. The DNA for the CDR3 is TGCAGTGCTCTGACCCGGGACAGGGGGAGCACAGATACGCAGTATTTT. It codes for CSALTRDRGSTDTQYF.

This clonotype showed up just a few times. The CDR3 coding sequence is TGCAGTGCTATTGGCTCGGGAGCCTTGACCTACGAGCAGTACTTC. Encoded protein: CSAIGSGALTYEQYF. The chain employs TRBV20-1 and TRBJ2-7, with a tentative D call TRBD2 (6 bases). The CDR3 contains 15 residues. The germline V gene encodes CDR1 DFQATT and CDR2 SNEGSKA (reference sequence). Trimming cost V 4 bases and J 2 bases, with 18 bases left between them.

This clonotype has more than one count but fewer than ten. The chain uses TRBV6-1 and TRBJ1-6; D is unresolved. The CDR3 extends over 15 amino acids. The germline gives CDR1 MNHNS, CDR2 SASEGT. V was cut by 1 base and J by 3 bases, with 7 bases left in between. Here the CDR3 reads CASSEEASYNSPLHF. The DNA for the CDR3 is TGTGCCAGCAGTGAAGAGGCCAGCTATAATTCACCCCTCCACTTT.

This chain uses TRBV28 with TRBJ1-2; D is perhaps TRBD1 (5 bases). CDR1 and CDR2 (germline): MDHEN, SYDVKM. V was cut by 7 bases and J by 5 bases, with 17 bases left in between. CDR3 length: 14 amino acids. DNA of the CDR3: TGTGCCAGCACCCTTTGGGGGGGGAATTATGGCTACACCTTC. It specifies CASTLWGGNYGYTF.

This clonotype was picked up a small number of times. This chain joins TRBV12-3 or TRBV12-4 and TRBJ1-2; the D is unclear. This CDR3 region has 17 residues. V was shortened by 5 bases and J by 12 bases, with 31 bases between the two germline ends. The CDR3 here is CASSQNIRTAGRMANTF. CDR3 coding DNA: TGTGCCAGCAGTCAGAACATAAGGACGGCCGGAAGGATGGCTAACACCTTC.

The sample holds a few counts of this clonotype. This chain uses TRBV27 with TRBJ2-6; D gene unclear. Per germline, CDR1 MNHEY and CDR2 SMNVEV (reference sequence). Trimming took 0 bases from V and 2 from J, leaving 14 bases between them. The length of the CDR3 is 18 residues. The chain's CDR3 is CASSLSPSGPTGANVLTF. CDR3 DNA: TGTGCCAGCAGTTTATCTCCCTCAGGTCCCACTGGGGCCAACGTCCTGACTTTC.

This clonotype was seen just once. This sequence joins TRBV5-1 and TRBJ2-7; D is uncertain. V lost 0 bases and J 12 bases, leaving 19 bases between the germline ends. The CDR3 is made up of 14 amino acids. Germline CDR1 reads SGHRS; CDR2 reads YFSETQ. CDR3 nucleotides: TGCGCCAGCAGCTTGGGAGGCTTACAAGAGACCCGGTACTTC. Its translation is CASSLGGLQETRYF.

This chain links TRBV16 with TRBJ2-7; possibly TRBD1 for D (5 bases). V was cut by 1 base and J by 0 bases, with 16 bases left in between. Germline assignment: CDR1 KGHSY and CDR2 FQNENV. The CDR3 contains 17 residues. CDR3 loop: CASSQFPRTHISYEQYF. CDR3 DNA: TGTGCCAGCAGCCAATTTCCTAGGACACATATCTCCTACGAGCAGTACTTC.

The V gene is TRBV6-1, the J gene TRBJ1-5; perhaps TRBD1 as D (6 bases). V was shortened by 4 bases and J by 0 bases, with 16 bases between the two germline ends. CDR3 length: 17 amino acids. Per germline, CDR1 MNHNS and CDR2 SASEGT. This chain's CDR3 is CASSGGTLHYSNQPQHF. The CDR3 bases are TGTGCCAGCAGTGGAGGGACACTACATTATAGCAATCAGCCCCAGCATTTT.

V and J are TRBV7-2 and TRBJ2-7; TRBD2 matches 15 bases. Germline V lookup: CDR1 SGHTA, CDR2 FQGNSA. The CDR3 contains 16 residues. Unmatched junction bases numbered 6, after V lost 5 bases and J lost 4 bases. This CDR3 is CASSGLAGGFFYEQYF. The DNA of the CDR3 is TGTGCCAGCAGCGGACTAGCGGGAGGGTTTTTTTACGAGCAGTACTTC.

This chain joins TRBV7-2 and TRBJ2-3, with D perhaps TRBD2 (6 bases). This CDR3 comprises 16 residues. CDR1 and CDR2 from the germline V gene are SGHTA and FQGNSA. V lost 5 bases and J lost 0, with 15 bases in between. The chain's CDR3 is CASSTRLAPSTDTQYF. The CDR3 nucleotides are TGTGCCAGCAGCACGCGTCTAGCGCCCAGCACAGATACGCAGTATTTT.

V gene TRBV6-5 combines with J gene TRBJ2-7; no clear D. CDR3 length equals 15 residues. In germline, CDR1 is MNHEY, CDR2 SVGAGI. V lost 0 bases and J 3 bases, leaving 12 bases between the germline ends. The CDR3 region is CASSYSYRNIYEQYF. DNA of the CDR3: TGTGCCAGCAGTTACTCGTATAGGAATATCTACGAGCAGTACTTC.